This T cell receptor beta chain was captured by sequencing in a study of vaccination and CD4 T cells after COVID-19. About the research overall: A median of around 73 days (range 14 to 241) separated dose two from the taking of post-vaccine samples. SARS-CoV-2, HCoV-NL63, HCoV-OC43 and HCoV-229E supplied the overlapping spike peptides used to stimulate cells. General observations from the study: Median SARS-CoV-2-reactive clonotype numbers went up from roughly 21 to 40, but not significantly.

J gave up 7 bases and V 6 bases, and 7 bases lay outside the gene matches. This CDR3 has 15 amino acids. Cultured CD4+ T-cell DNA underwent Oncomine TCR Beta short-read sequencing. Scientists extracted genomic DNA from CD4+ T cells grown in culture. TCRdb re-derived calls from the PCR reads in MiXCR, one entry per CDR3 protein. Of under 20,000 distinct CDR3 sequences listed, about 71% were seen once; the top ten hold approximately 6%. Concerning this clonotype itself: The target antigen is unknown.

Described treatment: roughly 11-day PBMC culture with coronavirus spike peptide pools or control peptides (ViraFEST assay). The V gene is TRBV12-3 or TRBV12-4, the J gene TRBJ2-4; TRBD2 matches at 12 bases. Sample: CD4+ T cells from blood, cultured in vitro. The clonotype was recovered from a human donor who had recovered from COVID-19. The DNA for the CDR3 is TGTGCCAGCAGCTCGGGACTAGCGGGTGGGAACATTCAGTACTTC. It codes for CASSSGLAGGNIQYF.